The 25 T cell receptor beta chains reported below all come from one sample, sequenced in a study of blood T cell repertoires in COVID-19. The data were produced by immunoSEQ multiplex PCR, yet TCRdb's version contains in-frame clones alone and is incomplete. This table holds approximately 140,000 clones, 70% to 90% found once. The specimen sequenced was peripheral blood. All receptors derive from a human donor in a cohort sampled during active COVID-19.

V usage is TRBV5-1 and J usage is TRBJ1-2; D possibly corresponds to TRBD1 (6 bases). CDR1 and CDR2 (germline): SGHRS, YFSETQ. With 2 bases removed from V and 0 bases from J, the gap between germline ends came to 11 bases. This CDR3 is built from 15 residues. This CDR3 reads CASSLADSPNYGYTF. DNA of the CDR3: TGCGCCAGCAGCTTAGCGGACAGCCCTAACTATGGCTACACCTTC.

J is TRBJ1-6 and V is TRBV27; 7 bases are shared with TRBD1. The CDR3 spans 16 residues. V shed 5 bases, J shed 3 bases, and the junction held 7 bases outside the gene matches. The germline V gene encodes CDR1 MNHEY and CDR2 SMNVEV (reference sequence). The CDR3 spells CASSPGTALYNSPLHF. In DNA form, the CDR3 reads TGTGCCAGCAGTCCCGGGACAGCTCTCTATAATTCACCCCTCCACTTT.

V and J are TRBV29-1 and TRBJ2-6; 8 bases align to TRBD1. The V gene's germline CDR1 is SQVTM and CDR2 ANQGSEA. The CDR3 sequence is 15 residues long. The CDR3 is CSAKTGARGANVLTF. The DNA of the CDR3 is TGCAGTGCAAAGACAGGGGCTCGAGGGGCCAACGTCCTGACTTTC.

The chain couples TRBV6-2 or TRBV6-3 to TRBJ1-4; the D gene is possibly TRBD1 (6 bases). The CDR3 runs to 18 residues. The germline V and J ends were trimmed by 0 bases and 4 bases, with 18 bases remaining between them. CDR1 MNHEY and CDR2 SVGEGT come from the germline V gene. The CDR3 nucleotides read TGTGCCAGCAGTTACTCGAGACAGGACGCGCTCCTTAATGAAAAACTGTTTTTT. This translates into CASSYSRQDALLNEKLFF.

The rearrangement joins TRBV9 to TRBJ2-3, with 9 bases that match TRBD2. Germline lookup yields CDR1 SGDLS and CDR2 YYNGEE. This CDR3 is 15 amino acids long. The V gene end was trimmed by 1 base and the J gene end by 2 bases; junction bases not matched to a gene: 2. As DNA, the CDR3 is TGTGCCAGCAGCGTAATAGCGGGGGCCACAGATACGCAGTATTTT. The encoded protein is CASSVIAGATDTQYF.

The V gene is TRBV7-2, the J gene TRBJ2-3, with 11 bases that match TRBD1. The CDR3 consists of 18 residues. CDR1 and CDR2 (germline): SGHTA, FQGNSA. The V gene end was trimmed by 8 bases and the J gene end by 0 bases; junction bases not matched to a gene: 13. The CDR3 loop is CASLGQGDPGASTDTQYF. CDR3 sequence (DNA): TGTGCCAGCTTGGGACAGGGGGACCCGGGGGCTAGCACAGATACGCAGTATTTT. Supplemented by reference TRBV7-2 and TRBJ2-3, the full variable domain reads GAGVSQSPSNKVTEKGKDVELRCDPISGHTALYWYRQSLGQGLEFLIYFQGNSAPDKSGLPSDRFSAERTGGSVSTLTIQRTQQEDSAVYLCASLGQGDPGASTDTQYFGPGTRLTVL.

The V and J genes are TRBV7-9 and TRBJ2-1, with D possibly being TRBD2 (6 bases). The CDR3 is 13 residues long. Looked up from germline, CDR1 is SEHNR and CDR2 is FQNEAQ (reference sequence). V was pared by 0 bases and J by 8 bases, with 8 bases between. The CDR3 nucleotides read TGTGCCAGCAGCTTAGCTGGAGGGGATGAGCAGTTCTTC. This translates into CASSLAGGDEQFF.

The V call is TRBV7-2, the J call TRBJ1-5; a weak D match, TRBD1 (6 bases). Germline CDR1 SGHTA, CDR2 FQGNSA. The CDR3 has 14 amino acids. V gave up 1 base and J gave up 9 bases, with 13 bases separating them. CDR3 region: CASSLVQGDPPQHF. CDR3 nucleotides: TGTGCCAGCAGCTTAGTACAGGGCGATCCGCCCCAGCATTTT. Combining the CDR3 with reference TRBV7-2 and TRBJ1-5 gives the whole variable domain GAGVSQSPSNKVTEKGKDVELRCDPISGHTALYWYRQSLGQGLEFLIYFQGNSAPDKSGLPSDRFSAERTGGSVSTLTIQRTQQEDSAVYLCASSLVQGDPPQHFGDGTRLSIL.

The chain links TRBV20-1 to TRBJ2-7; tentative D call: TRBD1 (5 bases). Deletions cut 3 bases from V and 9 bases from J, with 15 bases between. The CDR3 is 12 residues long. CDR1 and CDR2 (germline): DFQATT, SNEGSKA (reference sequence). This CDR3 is CSASPGSKGQYF. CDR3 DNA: TGCAGTGCTAGTCCAGGGTCCAAAGGGCAGTACTTC.

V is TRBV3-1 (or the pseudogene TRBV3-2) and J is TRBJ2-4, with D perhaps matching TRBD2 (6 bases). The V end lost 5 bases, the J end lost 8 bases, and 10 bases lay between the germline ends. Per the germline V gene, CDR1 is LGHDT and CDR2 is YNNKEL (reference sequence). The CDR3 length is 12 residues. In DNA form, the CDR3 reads TGTGCCAGCAGCGGACCGGGGGACATTCAGTACTTC. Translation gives CASSGPGDIQYF.

The DNA of the CDR3 is TGTGCCACCAGTGATGGGGGCATCCGCCCTGAAGCTTTCTTT. It codes for CATSDGGIRPEAFF. The chain employs TRBV24-1 and TRBJ1-1, with D perhaps TRBD1 (6 bases). V was pared by 3 bases and J by 6 bases, with 13 bases between. Germline V gives CDR1 KGHDR, CDR2 SFDVKD. The CDR3 sequence is 14 residues long.

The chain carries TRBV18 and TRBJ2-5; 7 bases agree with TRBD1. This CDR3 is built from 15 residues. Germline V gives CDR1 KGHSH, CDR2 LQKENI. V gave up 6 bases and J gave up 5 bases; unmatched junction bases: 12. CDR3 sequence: CASSRGTGAGETQYF. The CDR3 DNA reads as TGTGCCAGCTCCAGGGGCACAGGGGCAGGGGAGACCCAGTACTTC.

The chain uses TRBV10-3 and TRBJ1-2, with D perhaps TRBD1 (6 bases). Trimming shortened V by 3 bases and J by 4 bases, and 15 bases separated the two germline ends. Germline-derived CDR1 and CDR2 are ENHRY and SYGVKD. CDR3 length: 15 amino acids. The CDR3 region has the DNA TGTGCCATCAGTGATCTGGACAGCCCTCTCTATGGCTACACCTTC. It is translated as CAISDLDSPLYGYTF.

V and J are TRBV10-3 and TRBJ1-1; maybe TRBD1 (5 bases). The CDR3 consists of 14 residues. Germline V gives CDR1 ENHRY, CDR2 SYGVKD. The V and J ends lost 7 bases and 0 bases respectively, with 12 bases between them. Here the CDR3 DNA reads TGTGCCATCAACAAGGACAATCTGAACACTGAAGCTTTCTTT. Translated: CAINKDNLNTEAFF.

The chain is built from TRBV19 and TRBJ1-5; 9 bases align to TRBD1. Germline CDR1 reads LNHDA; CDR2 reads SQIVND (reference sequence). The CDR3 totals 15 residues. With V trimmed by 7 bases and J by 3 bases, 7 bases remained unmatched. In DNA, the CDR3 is TGTGCCAGTAATTTTGGGACAGGGTACAATCAGCCCCAGCATTTT. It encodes CASNFGTGYNQPQHF. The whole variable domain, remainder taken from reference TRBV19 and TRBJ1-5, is DGGITQSPKYLFRKEGQNVTLSCEQNLNHDAMYWYRQDPGQGLRLIYYSQIVNDFQKGDIAEGYSVSREKKESFPLTVTSAQKNPTAFYLCASNFGTGYNQPQHFGDGTRLSIL.

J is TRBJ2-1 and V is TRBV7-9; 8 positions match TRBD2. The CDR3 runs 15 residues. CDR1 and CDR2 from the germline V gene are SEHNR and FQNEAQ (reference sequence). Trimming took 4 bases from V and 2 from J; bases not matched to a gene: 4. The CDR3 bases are TGTGCCAGCAGCTCGGGACTAGTACCCTACAATGAGCAGTTCTTC. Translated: CASSSGLVPYNEQFF.

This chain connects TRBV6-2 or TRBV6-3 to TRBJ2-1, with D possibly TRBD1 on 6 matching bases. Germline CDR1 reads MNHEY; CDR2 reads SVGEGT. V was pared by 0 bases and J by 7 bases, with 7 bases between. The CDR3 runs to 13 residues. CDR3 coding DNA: TGTGCCAGCAGTTACTCGCAGGGGAATGAGCAGTTCTTC. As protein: CASSYSQGNEQFF.

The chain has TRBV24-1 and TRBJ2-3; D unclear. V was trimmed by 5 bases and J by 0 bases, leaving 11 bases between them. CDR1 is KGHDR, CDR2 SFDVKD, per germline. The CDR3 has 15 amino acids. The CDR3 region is CATSAATGSTDTQYF. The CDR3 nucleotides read TGTGCCACCAGTGCCGCGACTGGAAGCACAGATACGCAGTATTTT.

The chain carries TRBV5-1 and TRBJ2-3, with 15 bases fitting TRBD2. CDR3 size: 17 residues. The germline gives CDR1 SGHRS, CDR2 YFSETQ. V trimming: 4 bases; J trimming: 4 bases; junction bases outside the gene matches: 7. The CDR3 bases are TGCGCCAGCAGCACCCTCTGGACTAGCGGGGGGGCAGATACGCAGTATTTT. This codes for CASSTLWTSGGADTQYF.

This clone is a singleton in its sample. This CDR3 reads CASSLSSPPGVWGGYTF. The DNA for the CDR3 is TGTGCCAGCAGTTTGTCCTCCCCCCCTGGGGTTTGGGGCGGCTACACCTTC. The chain links TRBV27 to TRBJ1-2, with D perhaps TRBD1 (5 bases). Germline loops: CDR1 MNHEY, CDR2 SMNVEV (reference sequence). Trimming shortened V by 3 bases and J by 8 bases, and 25 bases separated the two germline ends. This CDR3 is 17 amino acids long.

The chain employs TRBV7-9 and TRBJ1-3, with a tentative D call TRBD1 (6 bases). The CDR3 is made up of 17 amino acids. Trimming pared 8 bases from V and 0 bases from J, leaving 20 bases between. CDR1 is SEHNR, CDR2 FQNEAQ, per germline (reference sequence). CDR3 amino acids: CASGTRQALTSGNTIYF. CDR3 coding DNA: TGTGCCAGCGGAACAAGACAGGCGTTGACCTCTGGAAACACCATATATTTT.

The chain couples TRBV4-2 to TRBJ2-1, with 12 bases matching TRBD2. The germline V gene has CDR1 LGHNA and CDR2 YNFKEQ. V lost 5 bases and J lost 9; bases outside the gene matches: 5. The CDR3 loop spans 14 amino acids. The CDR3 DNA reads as TGTGCCAGCAGCGCGACTAGCGGGGGTGCTGAGCAGTTCTTC. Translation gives CASSATSGGAEQFF.

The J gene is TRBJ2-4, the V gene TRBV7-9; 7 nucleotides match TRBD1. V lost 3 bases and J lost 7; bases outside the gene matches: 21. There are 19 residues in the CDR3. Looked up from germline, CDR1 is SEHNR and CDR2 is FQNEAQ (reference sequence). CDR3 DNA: TGTGCCAGCAGCTTGGGGGACAGCCCGAGTGGTCTTGGCCCTAACATTCAGTACTTC. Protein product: CASSLGDSPSGLGPNIQYF.

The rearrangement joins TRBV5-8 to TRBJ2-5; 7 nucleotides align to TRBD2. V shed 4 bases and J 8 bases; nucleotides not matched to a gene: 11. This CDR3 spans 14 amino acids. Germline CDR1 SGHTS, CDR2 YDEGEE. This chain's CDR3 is CASSPRGSGATQYF. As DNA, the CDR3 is TGTGCCAGCAGCCCTCGAGGAAGCGGGGCCACCCAGTACTTC.

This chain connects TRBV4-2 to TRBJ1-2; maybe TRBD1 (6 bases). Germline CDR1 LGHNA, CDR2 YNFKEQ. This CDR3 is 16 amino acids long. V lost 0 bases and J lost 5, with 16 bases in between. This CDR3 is CASSQDLRGVSYGYTF. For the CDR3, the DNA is TGTGCCAGCAGCCAAGATCTCAGGGGCGTTTCTTATGGCTACACCTTC.